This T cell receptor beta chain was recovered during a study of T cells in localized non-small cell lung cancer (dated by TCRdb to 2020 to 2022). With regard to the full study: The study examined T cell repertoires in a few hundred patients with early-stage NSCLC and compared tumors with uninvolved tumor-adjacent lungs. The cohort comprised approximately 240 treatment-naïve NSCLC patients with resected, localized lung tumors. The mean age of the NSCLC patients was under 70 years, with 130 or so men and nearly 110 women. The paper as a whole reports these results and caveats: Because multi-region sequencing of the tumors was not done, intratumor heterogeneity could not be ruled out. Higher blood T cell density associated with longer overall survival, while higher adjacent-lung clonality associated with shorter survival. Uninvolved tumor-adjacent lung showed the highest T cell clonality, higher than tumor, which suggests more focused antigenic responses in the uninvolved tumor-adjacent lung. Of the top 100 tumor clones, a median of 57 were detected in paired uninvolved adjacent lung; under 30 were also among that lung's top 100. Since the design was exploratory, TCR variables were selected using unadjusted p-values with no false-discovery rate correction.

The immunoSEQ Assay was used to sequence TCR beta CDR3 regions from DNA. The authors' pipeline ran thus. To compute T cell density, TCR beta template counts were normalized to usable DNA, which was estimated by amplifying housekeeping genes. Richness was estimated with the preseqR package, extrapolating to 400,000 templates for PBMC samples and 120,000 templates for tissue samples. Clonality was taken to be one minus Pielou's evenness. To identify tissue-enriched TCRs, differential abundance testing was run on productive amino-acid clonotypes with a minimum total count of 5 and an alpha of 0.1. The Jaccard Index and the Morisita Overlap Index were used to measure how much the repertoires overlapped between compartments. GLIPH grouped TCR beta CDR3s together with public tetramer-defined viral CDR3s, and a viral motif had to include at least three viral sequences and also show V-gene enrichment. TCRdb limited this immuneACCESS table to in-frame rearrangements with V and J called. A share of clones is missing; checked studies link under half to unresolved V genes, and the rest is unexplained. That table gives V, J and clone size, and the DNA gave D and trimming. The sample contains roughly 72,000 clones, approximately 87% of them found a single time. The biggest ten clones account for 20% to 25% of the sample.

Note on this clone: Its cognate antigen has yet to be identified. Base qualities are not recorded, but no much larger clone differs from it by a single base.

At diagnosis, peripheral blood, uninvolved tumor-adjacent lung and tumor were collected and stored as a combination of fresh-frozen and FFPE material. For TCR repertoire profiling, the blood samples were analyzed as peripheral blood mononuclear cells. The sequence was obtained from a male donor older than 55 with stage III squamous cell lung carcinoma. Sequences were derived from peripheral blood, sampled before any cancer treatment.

The nucleotides read TGCGCCAGCAGCTCGATACGGACAGGCGACTATGGCTACACCTTC. Translated, it reads CASSSIRTGDYGYTF. The rearranged segments are TRBV5-1 and TRBJ1-2; TRBD1 agrees with 7 junctional bases. CDR1 and CDR2, looked up from the germline V gene, are SGHRS and YFSETQ. V lost 3 bases and J lost 3 bases, and the count of bases not matched to a germline gene is 8. The CDR3 goes from the cysteine to the phenylalanine over 15 residues. The entry retains the CDR3 DNA only, 45 bases that are in frame from base 1. This CDR3, with the reference TRBV5-1 and TRBJ1-2 proteins standing in past its ends, gives the full variable domain KAGVTQTPRYLIKTRGQQVTLSCSPISGHRSVSWYQQTPGQGLQFLFEYFSETQRNKGNFPGRFSGRQFSNSRSEMNVSTLELGDSALYLCASSSIRTGDYGYTFGSGTRLTVV.